The present T cell receptor (beta chain) was sequenced within a study of blood T cell repertoires in COVID-19. Study summary: Both acute and convalescent COVID-19 samples were obtained from the United States, Italy and Spain. T cells, B-cell-depleted T cells, or PBMCs supplied cDNA or gDNA.

Under the authors' procedure: Amplification with reference gene primers provided the estimates of nucleated cell counts. TCRdb's table, derived via immunoSEQ multiplex PCR, lists solely in-frame clones and lacks some. The D gene and trimming were derived from the DNA, and the V and J assignments and clone size from that table. The data show around 85,000 clones, about 83% seen once. The source material was peripheral blood. The receptor was derived from a man aged 60 to 75 with acute or convalescent COVID-19.

The DNA for the CDR3 is TGTGCCTGGACTGTTAATAGCAATCAGCCCCAGCATTTT. Its protein is CAWTVNSNQPQHF. The rearrangement uses TRBV30 and TRBJ1-5; no firm D call. Germline lookup yields CDR1 GTSNPN and CDR2 SVGIG (reference sequence). V was cut by 4 bases and J by 0 bases, with 7 bases left in between. CDR3 size: 13 residues.